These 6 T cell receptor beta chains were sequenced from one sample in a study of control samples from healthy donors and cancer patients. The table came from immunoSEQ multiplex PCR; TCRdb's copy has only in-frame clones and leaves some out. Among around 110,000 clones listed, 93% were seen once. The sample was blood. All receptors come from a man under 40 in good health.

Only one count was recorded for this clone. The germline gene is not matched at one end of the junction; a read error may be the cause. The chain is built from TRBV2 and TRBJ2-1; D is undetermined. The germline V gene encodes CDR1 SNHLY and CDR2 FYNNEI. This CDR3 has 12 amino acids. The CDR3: CASSEALFVRIF. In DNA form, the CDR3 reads TGTGCCAGCAGTGAAGCCCTCTTCGTTCGGATCTTC.

The DNA for the CDR3 is TGCGCCAGCAGCTTGGTGCGGACAGCCCCCATTTGGCCCCAGCATTTT. Its translation: CASSLVRTAPIWPQHF. The genes are TRBV5-1 and TRBJ1-5, with D perhaps matching TRBD1 (6 bases). Germline V gene lookup returns CDR1 SGHRS and CDR2 YFSETQ. The V gene lost 0 bases and the J gene lost 9 bases, with 19 bases spanning the gap. CDR3 size: 16 residues.

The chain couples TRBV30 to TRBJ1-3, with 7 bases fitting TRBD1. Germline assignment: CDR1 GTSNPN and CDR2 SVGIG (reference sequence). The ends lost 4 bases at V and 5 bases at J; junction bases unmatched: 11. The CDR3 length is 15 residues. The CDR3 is CAWIVGRQGRNTIYF. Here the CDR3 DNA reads TGTGCCTGGATAGTCGGGAGACAGGGAAGAAACACCATATATTTT.

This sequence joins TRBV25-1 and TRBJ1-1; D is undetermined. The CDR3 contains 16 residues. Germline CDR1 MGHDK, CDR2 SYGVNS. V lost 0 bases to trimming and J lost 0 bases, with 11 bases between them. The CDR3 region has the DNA TGTGCCAGCAGTGAATATTATTCGGGTCTGAACACTGAAGCTTTCTTT. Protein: CASSEYYSGLNTEAFF.

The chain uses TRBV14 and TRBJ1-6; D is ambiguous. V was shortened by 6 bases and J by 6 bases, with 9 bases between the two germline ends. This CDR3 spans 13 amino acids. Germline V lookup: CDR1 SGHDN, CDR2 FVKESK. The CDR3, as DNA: TGTGCCAGCAGTACAAATGCTAATTCACCCCTCCACTTT. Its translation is CASSTNANSPLHF.

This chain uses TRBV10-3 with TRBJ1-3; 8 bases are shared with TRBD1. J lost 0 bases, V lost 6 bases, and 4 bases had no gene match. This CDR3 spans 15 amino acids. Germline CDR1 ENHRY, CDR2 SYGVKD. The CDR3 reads CAIRNDRGSGNTIYF. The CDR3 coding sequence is TGTGCCATCAGGAACGACAGGGGCTCTGGAAACACCATATATTTT.